This TCR beta chain was identified during a study of shared T cell receptors in the human thymus. Profiled with immunoSEQ multiplex PCR; TCRdb holds only in-frame clones, not every one. The data contain 700,000 to 750,000 clones, roughly 85% of them seen just once; the ten biggest clones take up more than 0.008%. The sample also formed part of further work on human thymus T cells. That publication notes: Apparent bias marked the V and J gene usage of thymic and blood repertoires. Related research found strongly overlapping thymic repertoires in unrelated individuals.

Sequencing input: thymocytes. The sequence was obtained from a girl under three years old with a congenital heart defect.

CDR3 amino acids: CASTLTGNQPQHF. CDR3 nucleotide sequence: TGTGCCAGCACCCTGACAGGCAATCAGCCCCAGCATTTT. V gene TRBV28 combines with J gene TRBJ1-5; a possible D gene is TRBD1 (5 bases). Germline lookup yields CDR1 MDHEN and CDR2 SYDVKM. This CDR3 comprises 13 residues. Deletions cut 7 bases from V and 2 bases from J, with 9 bases between.